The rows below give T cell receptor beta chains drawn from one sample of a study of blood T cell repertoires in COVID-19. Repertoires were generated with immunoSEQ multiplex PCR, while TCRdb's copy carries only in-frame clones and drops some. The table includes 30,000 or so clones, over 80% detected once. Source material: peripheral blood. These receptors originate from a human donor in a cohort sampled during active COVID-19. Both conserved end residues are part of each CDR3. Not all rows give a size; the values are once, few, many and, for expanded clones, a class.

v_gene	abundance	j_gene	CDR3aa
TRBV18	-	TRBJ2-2	CASSPQQGETGELFF
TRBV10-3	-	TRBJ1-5	CAIMSGTGSNQPQHF
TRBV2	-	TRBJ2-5	CASSNGGTGKETQYF
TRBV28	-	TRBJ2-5	CASSTTGPQETQYF
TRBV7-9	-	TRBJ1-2	CASSSTGIYGYTF
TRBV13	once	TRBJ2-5	CASRDRAAETQYF
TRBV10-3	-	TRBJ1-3	CATRSGDTIYF
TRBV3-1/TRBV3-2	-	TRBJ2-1	CASSQALGVFF
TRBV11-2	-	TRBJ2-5	CASSLGLVETQYF
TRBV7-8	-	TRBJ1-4	CASSLLRTGLNEKLFF
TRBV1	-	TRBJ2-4	CTSSPGASVDIQYF
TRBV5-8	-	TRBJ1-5	CASSFAYSGNQPQHF
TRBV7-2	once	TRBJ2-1	CASSLVDEQFF
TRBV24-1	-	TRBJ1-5	CATSDSLQGPQHF
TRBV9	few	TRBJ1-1	CASSPHFGESNTEAFF
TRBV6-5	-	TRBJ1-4	CASSYSGTIIEKLFF
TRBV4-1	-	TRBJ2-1	CASTGLAGAYNEQFF
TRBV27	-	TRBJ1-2	CASSSGSIHWDGYTF
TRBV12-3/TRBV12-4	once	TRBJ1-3	CASSLGNTIYF
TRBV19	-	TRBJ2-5	CASSIAQGRLETQYF
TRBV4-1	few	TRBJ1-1	CASSQGEGWNTEAFF
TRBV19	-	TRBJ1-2	CASSITGQTSYGYTF
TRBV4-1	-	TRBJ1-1	CASSQSQGLNTEAFF
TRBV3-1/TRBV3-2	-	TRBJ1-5	CASSQGGSDPLYSNQPQHF
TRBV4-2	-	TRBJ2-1	CASSPTEGLAGANEQFF
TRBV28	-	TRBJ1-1	CASSFRGRMNTEAFF
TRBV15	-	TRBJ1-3	CATSRHTSGNTIYF
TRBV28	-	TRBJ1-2	CASPRVRYGYTF
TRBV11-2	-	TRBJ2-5	CASSLGAARETQYF
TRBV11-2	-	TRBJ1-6	CASSLVSGVGGAGSPLHF
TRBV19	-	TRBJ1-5	CASLRGTNQPQHF
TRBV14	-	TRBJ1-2	CASSQVAGFPLYGYTF
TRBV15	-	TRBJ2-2	CATSALTGFNTGELFF
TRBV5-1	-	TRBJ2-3	CASSPQGAAGGLTQYF
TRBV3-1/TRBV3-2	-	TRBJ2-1	CASSGGRAPYNEQFF
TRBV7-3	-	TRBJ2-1	CASSPVLLAGPNEQFF
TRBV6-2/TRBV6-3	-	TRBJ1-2	CASSYPLSGGGYTF
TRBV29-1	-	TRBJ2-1	CSVRETSGNNEQFF
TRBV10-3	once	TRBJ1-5	CAISESHTGNSNQPQHF
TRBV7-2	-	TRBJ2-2	CASSLYRSGELFF
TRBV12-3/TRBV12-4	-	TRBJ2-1	CASSWGTGPEEFF
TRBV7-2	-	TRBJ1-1	CASLGWGGPGNTEAFF
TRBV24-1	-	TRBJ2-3	CAISGGNGDTQYF
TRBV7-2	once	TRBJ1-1	CASMVVFSRDTEAFF
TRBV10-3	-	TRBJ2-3	CAISDPRSDTQYF
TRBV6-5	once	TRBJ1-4	CASSETGVEKLFF
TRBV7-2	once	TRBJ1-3	CASSLVAVGPGNTIYF
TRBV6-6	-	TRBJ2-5	CATREGGVETQYF
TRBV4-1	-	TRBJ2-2	CASSPTSGGPSGELFF
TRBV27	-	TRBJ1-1	CASSLGGGTEAFF
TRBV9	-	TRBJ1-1	CASSVATGLNTEAFF
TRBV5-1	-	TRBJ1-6	CASSLAVGQPNSPLHF
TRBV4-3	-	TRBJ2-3	CASSQDGLAGGTDTQYF
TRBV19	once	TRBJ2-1	CASSIPPTVSSYNEQFF
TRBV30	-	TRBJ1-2	CAWSAIYGYTF
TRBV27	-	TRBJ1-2	CASRNRTGRGGYTF
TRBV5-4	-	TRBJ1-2	CASSLPGDYGYTF
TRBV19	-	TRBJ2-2	CASRASGGRTGELFF
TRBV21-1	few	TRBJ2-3	CASSKKSGTSGGDTQYF
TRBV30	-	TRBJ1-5	CAWSTGDNQPQHF